The 30 T cell receptor beta chains reported below all come from one sample, sequenced in a study of CD8 T cells in ankylosing spondylitis. The study's findings and limits: About 8 highly homologous variants made up a TCR beta motif that seemed to typify ankylosing spondylitis blood.

These receptors have no identified antigens. From the 5' RACE reads, TCRdb called clonotypes with MiXCR, one entry per CDR3 protein. The data hold under 450,000 distinct CDR3 sequences, with 17% observed a single time. Source material: blood, either unsorted or a sorted T cell fraction (not recorded which). The receptors shown here come from a male donor with ankylosing spondylitis.

This clonotype was observed at least ten times. The chain is built from TRBV5-1 and TRBJ2-3; no reliable D call. Germline-derived CDR1 and CDR2 are SGHRS and YFSETQ. This CDR3 spans 13 amino acids. The germline V and J ends were trimmed by 0 bases and 5 bases, with 7 bases remaining between them. As DNA, the CDR3 is TGCGCCAGCAGCTTGGCCTGGGGAGATACGCAGTATTTT. Translation: CASSLAWGDTQYF.

The chain combines TRBV25-1 with TRBJ2-5; D possibly corresponds to TRBD2 (5 bases). The CDR3 contains 11 residues. Trimming left V 4 bases short and J 7 bases short, with 7 bases between. Per germline, CDR1 MGHDK and CDR2 SYGVNS. Here the CDR3 DNA reads TGTGCCAGCAGTGCCGAGGGGACCCAGTACTTC. Translated, it gives CASSAEGTQYF.

CDR3 DNA: TGTGCCATCGGCCCTCAGCTTTCTCAAGAGACCCAGTACTTC. It specifies CAIGPQLSQETQYF. V is TRBV10-3 and J is TRBJ2-5; no definite D call. V was trimmed by 8 bases and J by 2 bases, leaving 15 bases between them. The germline CDR1 and CDR2 sequences are ENHRY and SYGVKD. The CDR3 consists of 14 residues.

With regard to this clonotype: The CDR3 does not end in the conserved phenylalanine or tryptophan, so this is likely a read error. The chain uses TRBV20-1 and TRBJ2-7, with D perhaps TRBD2 (6 bases). V was clipped by 6 bases and J by 8 bases, with 20 bases between them. The length of the CDR3 is 13 residues. The germline V gene has CDR1 DFQATT and CDR2 SNEGSKA (reference sequence). This CDR3 is CSAGPRLGFQQYL. Written as DNA, the CDR3 is TGCAGTGCAGGTCCGAGACTAGGTTTTCAGCAGTACTTG.

The rearrangement uses TRBV10-3 and TRBJ1-1; D uncertain. The CDR3 has 14 amino acids. V was shortened by 6 bases and J by 1 base, with 12 bases between the two germline ends. Germline V gene data show CDR1 as ENHRY and CDR2 as SYGVKD. CDR3 coding DNA: TGTGCCATCAGGGGTTGGGCAGCGAACACTGAAGCTTTCTTT. As protein: CAIRGWAANTEAFF.

This clonotype was seen a few times. The rearrangement uses TRBV12-3 or TRBV12-4 and TRBJ2-7, with 7 bases fitting TRBD2. V lost 3 bases, J lost 5 bases, and 10 bases stayed unmatched. The CDR3 is 15 residues long. Written as DNA, the CDR3 is TGTGCCAGCAGTTTCCGACGGGGGGTTTTCCACGAGCAGTACTTC. Protein product: CASSFRRGVFHEQYF.

The chain recombines TRBV7-2 with TRBJ2-7; the D is unclear. The CDR3 totals 16 residues. V was cut by 5 bases and J by 5 bases, with 22 bases left in between. The germline CDR1 and CDR2 sequences are SGHTA and FQGNSA. The CDR3 DNA follows: TGTGCCAGCAGCCCCAGTTTCGTGGTGGCCCCCCACGAGCAGTACTTC. It translates to CASSPSFVVAPHEQYF.

The chain joins TRBV19 to TRBJ2-1, with 13 bases that match TRBD2. There are 15 residues in the CDR3. V lost 6 bases to trimming and J lost 8 bases; unmatched junction nucleotides: 7. Looked up from germline, CDR1 is LNHDA and CDR2 is SQIVND (reference sequence). CDR3: CASRPTSGRVYEQFF. CDR3 in DNA: TGTGCCAGTAGACCCACTAGCGGGAGGGTCTATGAGCAGTTCTTC.

This clonotype was counted only a few times. The chain is built from TRBV5-5 and TRBJ1-1; D may be TRBD1 (5 bases). V was clipped by 4 bases and J by 1 base, with 11 bases between them. The germline CDR1 and CDR2 sequences are SGHKS and YYEKEE (reference sequence). The CDR3 is 14 residues long. CDR3 amino acids: CASSQLTGNTEAFF. DNA for the CDR3: TGTGCCAGCAGCCAACTAACAGGGAACACTGAAGCTTTCTTT.

CDR3 sequence: CSAREAGRDSNQPQHF. The CDR3 DNA reads as TGCAGTGCTAGGGAGGCAGGGCGGGATAGCAATCAGCCCCAGCATTTT. This chain connects TRBV20-1 to TRBJ1-5; possible D gene TRBD1, 5 bases. V gave up 3 bases and J gave up 0 bases, with 15 bases separating them. CDR3 length: 16 residues. Per the germline V gene, CDR1 is DFQATT and CDR2 is SNEGSKA (reference sequence).

Many counts were recorded for this clonotype. The V call is TRBV20-1, the J call TRBJ2-1, with TRBD2 matching 7 bases. This CDR3 is 14 amino acids long. CDR1 and CDR2 (germline): DFQATT, SNEGSKA (reference sequence). V was clipped by 1 base and J by 0 bases; unmatched bases: 0. The CDR3 protein is CSARAGGSYNEQFF. CDR3 in DNA: TGCAGTGCTAGAGCGGGAGGCTCCTACAATGAGCAGTTCTTC.

J is TRBJ2-5 and V is TRBV29-1; TRBD2 is a possible D gene (6 bases). V lost 6 bases and J 5 bases, leaving 19 bases between the germline ends. This CDR3 region has 14 residues. The V gene's germline CDR1 is SQVTM and CDR2 ANQGSEA. This CDR3 reads CSVRDSPFEETQYF. CDR3 DNA: TGCAGCGTCCGGGACTCACCTTTTGAGGAGACCCAGTACTTC.

This clonotype showed up just a few times. V gene TRBV7-2 combines with J gene TRBJ1-1; D possibly corresponds to TRBD1 (6 bases). The V gene lost 6 bases and the J gene lost 6 bases, with 11 bases spanning the gap. This CDR3 comprises 12 residues. Per germline, CDR1 SGHTA and CDR2 FQGNSA. DNA for the CDR3: TGTGCCAGCAGTGGGACAAGGGCTGAAGCTTTCTTT. It encodes CASSGTRAEAFF.

The chain couples TRBV20-1 to TRBJ2-1; 10 bases fit TRBD1. Germline trimming cut 6 bases from V and 9 bases from J; bases unmatched to any gene: 8. This CDR3 region has 13 residues. CDR1 DFQATT and CDR2 SNEGSKA come from the germline V gene (reference sequence). The CDR3 nucleotides are TGCAGTGCCGGAGACAGGGGGCAAAGTGAGCAGTTCTTC. As protein: CSAGDRGQSEQFF.

The V gene is TRBV14, the J gene TRBJ2-6, with a possible D match to TRBD1 (6 bases). V was pared by 4 bases and J by 1 base, with 17 bases between. This CDR3 spans 18 amino acids. Germline assignment: CDR1 SGHDN and CDR2 FVKESK. CDR3 nucleotide sequence: TGTGCCAGCAGCCCCCGACCAGGGGCCCCATCTGGGGCCAACGTCCTGACTTTC. Translating gives CASSPRPGAPSGANVLTF.

The table lists this clonotype with a few counts. The V call is TRBV5-1, the J call TRBJ1-2; D gene ambiguous. Germline V gene sequence: CDR1 SGHRS, CDR2 YFSETQ. V lost 0 bases to trimming and J lost 7 bases, with 13 bases between them. The CDR3 totals 14 residues. Here the CDR3 reads CASSLEGRPGGYTF. Written as DNA, the CDR3 is TGCGCCAGCAGCTTGGAGGGAAGGCCTGGTGGCTACACCTTC.

The chain is built from TRBV12-3 or TRBV12-4 and TRBJ2-1, with D uncertain. V was trimmed by 7 bases and J by 2 bases, leaving 9 bases between them. The CDR3 is 13 residues long. This CDR3 reads CASTNTPYNEQFF. CDR3 coding DNA: TGTGCCAGCACGAATACCCCCTACAATGAGCAGTTCTTC.

This clonotype is a singleton in its sample. The chain has TRBV2 and TRBJ1-6; D possibly corresponds to TRBD1 (5 bases). In germline, CDR1 is SNHLY, CDR2 FYNNEI. The CDR3 is made up of 13 amino acids. The germline V and J ends were trimmed by 2 bases and 9 bases, with 8 bases remaining between them. DNA of the CDR3: TGTGCCAGCAGTGAACAGGGTGGTTCACCCCTCCACTTT. Translation: CASSEQGGSPLHF.

There are a few counts of this clonotype. The chain uses TRBV7-8 and TRBJ1-1, with a possible D match to TRBD1 (5 bases). The V end was cut by 5 bases, the J end by 5 bases, with 15 bases between. There are 14 residues in the CDR3. Germline CDR1 and CDR2: SGHVS and FQNEAQ. CDR3 residues: CASSHQGGQTEAFF. The CDR3 region has the DNA TGTGCCAGCAGCCATCAGGGAGGCCAGACTGAAGCTTTCTTT.

This chain joins TRBV20-1 and TRBJ2-5; D is perhaps TRBD2 (6 bases). The CDR3 sequence is 14 residues long. V was cut by 0 bases and J by 4 bases, with 12 bases left in between. Per germline, CDR1 DFQATT and CDR2 SNEGSKA (reference sequence). CDR3 DNA: TGCAGTGCTAGAGAACTAGCTTGGGGAGAGACCCAGTACTTC. It translates to CSARELAWGETQYF.

This clonotype was observed a handful of times. The chain has TRBV7-3 and TRBJ2-3, with TRBD2 identical over 10 bases. The V segment lost 0 bases and the J segment 4 bases; nucleotides outside the gene matches: 4. CDR1 is SGHTA and CDR2 is FQGTGA in the germline V gene. This CDR3 spans 16 amino acids. The CDR3: CASSLTPLAGADTQYF. The CDR3 nucleotides are TGTGCCAGCAGCTTAACCCCGCTAGCGGGAGCAGATACGCAGTATTTT.

The V call is TRBV4-1, the J call TRBJ2-2, with 7 bases that match TRBD2. CDR3 length: 16 amino acids. With 2 bases clipped from V and 8 bases from J, the junction kept 11 bases outside the gene matches. Germline assignment: CDR1 MGHRA and CDR2 YSYEKL. CDR3 nucleotides: TGCGCCAGCAGCCAACAGCCCAGCGGGATAAGGGGGGAGCTGTTTTTT. Its protein is CASSQQPSGIRGELFF.

This clonotype was found a few times. The gene calls are TRBV2 and TRBJ1-6; D remains unclear. Per germline, CDR1 SNHLY and CDR2 FYNNEI. CDR3 length: 15 residues. With 8 bases removed from V and 8 bases from J, the gap between germline ends came to 19 bases. The CDR3 loop is CASVLIRIGDSPLHF. The CDR3 region has the DNA TGTGCCAGCGTTTTAATTAGGATCGGGGATTCACCCCTCCACTTT.

This clonotype was detected many times. This rearrangement joins TRBV12-3 or TRBV12-4 to TRBJ2-7; D perhaps matches TRBD1 (8 bases). V was pared by 6 bases and J by 9 bases, with 27 bases between. This CDR3 is built from 16 residues. The CDR3 bases are TGTGCCAGCAGCGCAGCCCGGACAGGGCGGGAGAGGGTGCAGTACTTC. Protein: CASSAARTGRERVQYF.

This clonotype has more than one count but fewer than ten. This chain uses TRBV3-1 with TRBJ1-5, with no clear D. Trimming removed 1 base from V and 2 bases from J, with 9 bases in between. The CDR3 is made up of 15 amino acids. Germline CDR1 is LGHDT and CDR2 is YNNKEL (reference sequence). Here the CDR3 DNA reads TGTGCCAGCAGCCAAGGAGGGTCTGGCAATCAGCCCCAGCATTTT. Translation gives CASSQGGSGNQPQHF.

This clonotype was detected a few times. The chain combines TRBV6-1 with TRBJ2-7; 11 bases align to TRBD2. Germline CDR1 and CDR2: MNHNS and SASEGT. CDR3 size: 15 residues. J lost 12 bases, V lost 6 bases, and 16 bases had no gene match. The CDR3 nucleotides read TGTGCCAGCAGCCCCCCCGGGACTAGCGGAAACGGGGTGTACTTC. This gives the protein CASSPPGTSGNGVYF.

The chain joins TRBV18 to TRBJ2-3; 7 nucleotides agree with TRBD2. Trimming at V came to 1 base and at J to 4 bases, leaving 5 bases not matched to a gene. The length of the CDR3 is 15 residues. CDR1 and CDR2 from the germline V gene are KGHSH and LQKENI. As DNA, the CDR3 is TGTGCCAGCTCACCACGGGGCGGGAGCGCAGATACGCAGTATTTT. It encodes CASSPRGGSADTQYF.

This clonotype was recorded at least ten times. CDR3 nucleotides: TGCAGCGCGAAAAATCGCGGGGGTTATGACGAGCAGTACTTC. This sequence encodes CSAKNRGGYDEQYF. The rearrangement uses TRBV29-1 and TRBJ2-7, with 7 bases lining up with TRBD2. The CDR3 has 14 amino acids. CDR1 is SQVTM, CDR2 ANQGSEA, per germline. Trimming took 7 bases from V and 5 from J; bases not matched to a gene: 14.

This clonotype has a count of ten or more. This chain links TRBV6-1 with TRBJ1-1, with D possibly being TRBD1 (5 bases). Looked up from germline, CDR1 is MNHNS and CDR2 is SASEGT. Trimming took 1 base from V and 8 from J, leaving 8 bases between them. The CDR3 contains 12 residues. The CDR3 DNA reads as TGTGCCAGCAGTGAAGGGGGACGGGAAGCTTTCTTT. Amino acid sequence: CASSEGGREAFF.

The rearrangement joins TRBV5-6 to TRBJ1-6; 10 bases align to TRBD1. CDR1 and CDR2 from the germline V gene are SGHDT and YYEEEE. The trim removed 0 bases at V and 9 bases at J, leaving 3 bases unmatched. The CDR3 spans 15 residues. The CDR3 loop is CASSLGQGAGSPLHF. DNA for the CDR3: TGTGCCAGCAGCTTGGGACAGGGGGCTGGTTCACCCCTCCACTTT.